This TCR beta chain is from a study of radiotherapy plus CTLA-4 blockade in lung cancer. Overall study context: Of the patients, around 17% showed objective responses and about 29% attained disease control. Findings of the study overall: Among reported predictors of response, early blood T cell clone dynamics with interferon-beta performed best. Tumor-derived TCR clones expanded in blood after radiotherapy plus ipilimumab.

Measured with immunoSEQ multiplex PCR; TCRdb has only the in-frame clones, and not every one. The table has about 46,000 clones, 77% seen once. The germline V gene has CDR1 MDHEN and CDR2 SYDVKM. V lost 3 bases and J lost 4, with 18 bases in between. The CDR3 consists of 17 residues. Ipilimumab CTLA-4 blockade and focal radiation were given to patients with chemo-refractory metastatic non-small-cell lung cancer. With respect to this clone: What it binds is not known.

This receptor was identified in a human donor with non-small cell lung cancer whose response to radiotherapy plus ipilimumab could not be evaluated. The rearrangement uses TRBV28 and TRBJ2-2; possible D gene TRBD1, 5 bases. The sequencing here drew on peripheral blood, taken from a patient treated with radiotherapy plus ipilimumab. CDR3 nucleotides: TGTGCCAGCAGTTTTGGGGTCGGCGTTAGGGGCACCGGGGAGCTGTTTTTT. Protein: CASSFGVGVRGTGELFF.